This passage covers 5 T cell receptor beta chains from one sample sequenced in a study of graft-versus-host responses after intestinal transplantation. Sequenced by immunoSEQ multiplex PCR; TCRdb stores in-frame clones only, minus some. The repertoire has around 120,000 clones, 85% to 95% of them found once; the top ten carry 2.5% to 3.5%. Antigens for these TCRs are unknown. The material sequenced was unstimulated CD8+ T cells sorted from spleen or lymph node cells, taken before intestinal transplant. The receptors originated from a human donor who received an intestinal transplant.

The CDR3 protein is CASSQAAGGPRVDEQFF. The CDR3 nucleotides are TGTGCCAGCAGCCAAGCAGCGGGAGGGCCGAGGGTCGATGAGCAGTTCTTC. The V and J genes are TRBV7-6 and TRBJ2-1, with TRBD2 matching over 10 bases. The J segment lost 8 bases and the V segment lost 5 bases, leaving 15 bases of the junction unmatched. The CDR3 totals 17 residues. Germline CDR1 reads SGHVS; CDR2 reads FNYEAQ.

A single count supports this clone. V usage is TRBV4-1 and J usage is TRBJ2-7; D unresolved. CDR1 MGHRA and CDR2 YSYEKL come from the germline V gene. The CDR3 is 15 residues long. The V and J ends lost 1 base and 3 bases respectively, with 13 bases between them. This chain's CDR3 is CASSQGPQIIYEQYF. DNA for the CDR3: TGCGCCAGCAGCCAAGGGCCACAGATTATCTACGAGCAGTACTTC.

The rearrangement links TRBV6-6 to TRBJ1-5; maybe TRBD1 (5 bases). The V end lost 4 bases, the J end lost 2 bases, and 12 bases lay between the germline ends. Germline V CDR1 and CDR2: MNHNY, SVGAGI (reference sequence). The CDR3 is made up of 15 amino acids. CDR3 coding DNA: TGTGCCAGCAGTTGGTCCGGGGCTGGCAATCAGCCCCAGCATTTT. Translation gives CASSWSGAGNQPQHF.

The chain recombines TRBV6-5 with TRBJ1-3, with D uncertain. The germline CDR1 and CDR2 sequences are MNHEY and SVGAGI. The ends were cut back, 2 bases at V and 4 bases at J, with 6 bases in the middle. This CDR3 comprises 13 residues. In DNA form, the CDR3 reads TGTGCCAGCAGTTACAGGCAGGGAAACACCATATATTTT. Translated: CASSYRQGNTIYF.

The chain recombines TRBV6-5 with TRBJ1-1; maybe TRBD1 (5 bases). The CDR3 consists of 14 residues. CDR1 is MNHEY and CDR2 is SVGAGI in the germline V gene. Trimming took off 2 bases at V and 6 bases at J, with 13 bases between the two ends. CDR3 sequence (DNA): TGTGCCAGCAGTTACCGCCTGGGACCCGCTGAAGCTTTCTTT. Protein product: CASSYRLGPAEAFF.